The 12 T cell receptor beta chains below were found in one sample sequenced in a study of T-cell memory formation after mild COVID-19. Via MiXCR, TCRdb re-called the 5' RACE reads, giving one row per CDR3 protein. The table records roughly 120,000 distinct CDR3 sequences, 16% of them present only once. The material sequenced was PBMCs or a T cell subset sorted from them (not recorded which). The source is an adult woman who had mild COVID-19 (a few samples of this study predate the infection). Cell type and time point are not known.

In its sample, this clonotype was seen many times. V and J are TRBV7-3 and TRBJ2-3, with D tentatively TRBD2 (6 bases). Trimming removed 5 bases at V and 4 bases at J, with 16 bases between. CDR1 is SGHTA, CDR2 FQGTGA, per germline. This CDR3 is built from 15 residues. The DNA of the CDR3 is TGTGCCAGCAGCCATATTGGGGGAGGAGCAGATACGCAGTATTTT. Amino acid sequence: CASSHIGGGADTQYF.

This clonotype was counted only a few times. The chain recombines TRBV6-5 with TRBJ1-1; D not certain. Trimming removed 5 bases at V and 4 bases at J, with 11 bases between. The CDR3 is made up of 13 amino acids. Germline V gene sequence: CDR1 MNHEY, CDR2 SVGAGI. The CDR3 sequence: CASSPGLSTEAFF. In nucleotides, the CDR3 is TGTGCCAGCAGTCCTGGATTGAGCACTGAAGCTTTCTTT.

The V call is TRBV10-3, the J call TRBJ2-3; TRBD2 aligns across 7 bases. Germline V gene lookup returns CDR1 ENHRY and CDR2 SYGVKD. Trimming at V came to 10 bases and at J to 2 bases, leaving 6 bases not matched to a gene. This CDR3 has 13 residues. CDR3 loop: CATGEGATDTQYF. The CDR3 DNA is TGTGCCACCGGGGAGGGAGCCACAGATACGCAGTATTTT.

The CDR3 DNA reads TGTGCCAGCAGCCGCGGTCGACCGAAAGGCAATCAGCCCCAGCATTTT. Amino acids: CASSRGRPKGNQPQHF. This chain links TRBV7-9 with TRBJ1-5; no firm D call. V gave up 5 bases and J gave up 2 bases, with 16 bases separating them. In germline, CDR1 is SEHNR, CDR2 FQNEAQ (reference sequence). The CDR3 runs to 16 residues.

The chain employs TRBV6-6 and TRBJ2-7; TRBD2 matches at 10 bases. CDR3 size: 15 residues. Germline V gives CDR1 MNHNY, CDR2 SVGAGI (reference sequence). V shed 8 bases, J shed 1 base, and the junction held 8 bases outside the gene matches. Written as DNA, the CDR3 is TGTGCCAGCTTAACGACTAGCGGGCCTTCCTACGAGCAGTACTTC. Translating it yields CASLTTSGPSYEQYF.

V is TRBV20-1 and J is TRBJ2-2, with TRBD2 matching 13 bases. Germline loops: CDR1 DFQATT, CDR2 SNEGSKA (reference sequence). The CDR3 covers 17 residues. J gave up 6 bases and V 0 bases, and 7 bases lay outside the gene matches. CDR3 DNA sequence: TGCAGTGCTAGAGATCTTAGGACTAGCGGGGGTGCCGGGGAGCTGTTTTTT. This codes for CSARDLRTSGGAGELFF.

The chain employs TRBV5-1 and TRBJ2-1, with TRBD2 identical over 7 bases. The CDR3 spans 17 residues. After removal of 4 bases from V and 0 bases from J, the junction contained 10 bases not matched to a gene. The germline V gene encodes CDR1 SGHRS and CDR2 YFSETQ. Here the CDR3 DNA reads TGCGCCAGCAGCCCGGGCCTAGCGGATTTCTCCTACAATGAGCAGTTCTTC. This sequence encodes CASSPGLADFSYNEQFF.

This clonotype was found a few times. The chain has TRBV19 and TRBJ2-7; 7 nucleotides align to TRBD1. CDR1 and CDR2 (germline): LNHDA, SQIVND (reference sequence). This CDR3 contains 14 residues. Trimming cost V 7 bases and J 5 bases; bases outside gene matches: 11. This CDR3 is CASIAGKGANEQYF. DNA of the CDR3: TGTGCCAGTATCGCAGGGAAGGGGGCCAACGAGCAGTACTTC. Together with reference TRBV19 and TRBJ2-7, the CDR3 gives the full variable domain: DGGITQSPKYLFRKEGQNVTLSCEQNLNHDAMYWYRQDPGQGLRLIYYSQIVNDFQKGDIAEGYSVSREKKESFPLTVTSAQKNPTAFYLCASIAGKGANEQYFGPGTRLTVT.

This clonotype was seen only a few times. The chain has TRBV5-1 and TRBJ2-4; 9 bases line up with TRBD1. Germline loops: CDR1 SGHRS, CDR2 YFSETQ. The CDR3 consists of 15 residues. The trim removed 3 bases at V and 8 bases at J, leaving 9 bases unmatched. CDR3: CASSSRDRARDIQYF. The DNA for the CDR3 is TGCGCCAGCAGCTCCCGGGACAGGGCCAGGGACATTCAGTACTTC.

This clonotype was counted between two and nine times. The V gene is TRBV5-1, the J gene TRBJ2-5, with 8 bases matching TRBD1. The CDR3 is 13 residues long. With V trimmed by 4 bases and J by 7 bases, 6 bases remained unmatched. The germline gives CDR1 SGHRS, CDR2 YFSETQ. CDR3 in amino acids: CASSVTGEVTQYF. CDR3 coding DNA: TGCGCCAGCAGCGTGACAGGGGAGGTGACCCAGTACTTC.

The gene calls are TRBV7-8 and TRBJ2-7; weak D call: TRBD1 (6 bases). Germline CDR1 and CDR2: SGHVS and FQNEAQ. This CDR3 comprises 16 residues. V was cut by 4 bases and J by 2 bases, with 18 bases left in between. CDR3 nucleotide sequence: TGTGCCAGCAGCTCCGATAGGGCAGGGGCCACCTACGAGCAGTACTTC. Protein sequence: CASSSDRAGATYEQYF.

The CDR3 region is CATSDGAAGQRGYTF. The CDR3 DNA sequence: TGTGCCACCAGTGATGGGGCGGCGGGGCAACGTGGCTACACCTTC. This chain connects TRBV24-1 to TRBJ1-2; TRBD1 might be the D (5 bases). Trimming cost V 3 bases and J 7 bases, with 17 bases left between them. This CDR3 spans 15 amino acids. Germline V gives CDR1 KGHDR, CDR2 SFDVKD.